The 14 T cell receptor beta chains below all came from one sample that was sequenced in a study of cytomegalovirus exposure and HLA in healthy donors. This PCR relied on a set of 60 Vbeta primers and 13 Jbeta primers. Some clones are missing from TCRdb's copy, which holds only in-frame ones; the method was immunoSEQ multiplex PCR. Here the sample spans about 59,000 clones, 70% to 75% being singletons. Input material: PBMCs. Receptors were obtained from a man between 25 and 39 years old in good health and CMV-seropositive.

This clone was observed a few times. CDR3 in amino acids: CASSPGGEAFF. The DNA of the CDR3 is TGTGCCAGCAGCCCCGGGGGTGAAGCTTTCTTT. The chain is built from TRBV9 and TRBJ1-1; possibly TRBD1 for D (5 bases). Trimming stripped 4 bases from V and 7 bases from J, with 8 bases between. The CDR3 totals 11 residues. In germline, CDR1 is SGDLS, CDR2 YYNGEE.

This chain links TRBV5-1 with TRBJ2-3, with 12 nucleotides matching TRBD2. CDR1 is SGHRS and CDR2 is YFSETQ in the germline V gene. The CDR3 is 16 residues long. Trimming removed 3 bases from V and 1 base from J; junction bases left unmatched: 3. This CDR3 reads CASSSRLAGGTDTQYF. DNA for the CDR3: TGCGCCAGCAGCTCCCGACTAGCGGGGGGCACAGATACGCAGTATTTT.

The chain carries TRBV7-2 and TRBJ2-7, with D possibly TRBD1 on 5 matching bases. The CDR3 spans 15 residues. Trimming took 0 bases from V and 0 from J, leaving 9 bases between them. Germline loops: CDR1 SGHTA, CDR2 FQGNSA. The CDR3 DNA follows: TGTGCCAGCAGCTTAGCCGCGACAGCCTCCTACGAGCAGTACTTC. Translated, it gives CASSLAATASYEQYF.

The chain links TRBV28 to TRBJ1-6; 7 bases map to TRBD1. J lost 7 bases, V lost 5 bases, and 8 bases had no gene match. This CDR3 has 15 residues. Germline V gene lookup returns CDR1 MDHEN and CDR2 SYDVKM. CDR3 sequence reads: CASSTPQGFNSPLHF. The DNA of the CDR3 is TGTGCCAGCAGTACACCACAGGGGTTCAATTCACCCCTCCACTTT. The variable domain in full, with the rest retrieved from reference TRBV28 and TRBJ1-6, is DVKVTQSSRYLVKRTGEKVFLECVQDMDHENMFWYRQDPGLGLRLIYFSYDVKMKEKGDIPEGYSVSREKKERFSLILESASTNQTSMYLCASSTPQGFNSPLHFGNGTRLTVT.

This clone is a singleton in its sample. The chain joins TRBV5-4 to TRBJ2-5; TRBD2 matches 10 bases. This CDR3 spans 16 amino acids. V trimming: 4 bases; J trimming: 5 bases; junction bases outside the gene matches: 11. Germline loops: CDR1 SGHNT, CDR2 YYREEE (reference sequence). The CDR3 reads CASSRRSGGAGETQYF. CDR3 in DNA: TGTGCCAGCAGCCGGAGGAGCGGGGGGGCGGGGGAGACCCAGTACTTC.

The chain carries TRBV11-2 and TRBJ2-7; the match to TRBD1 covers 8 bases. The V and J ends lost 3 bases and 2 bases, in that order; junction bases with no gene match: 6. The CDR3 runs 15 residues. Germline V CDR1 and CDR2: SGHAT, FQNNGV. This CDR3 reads CASSLWGQATYEQYF. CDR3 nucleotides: TGTGCCAGCAGCTTGTGGGGACAGGCTACCTACGAGCAGTACTTC. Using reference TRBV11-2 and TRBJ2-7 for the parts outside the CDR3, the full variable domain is EAGVAQSPRYKIIEKRQSVAFWCNPISGHATLYWYQQILGQGPKLLIQFQNNGVVDDSQLPKDRFSAERLKGVDSTLKIQPAKLEDSAVYLCASSLWGQATYEQYFGPGTRLTVT.

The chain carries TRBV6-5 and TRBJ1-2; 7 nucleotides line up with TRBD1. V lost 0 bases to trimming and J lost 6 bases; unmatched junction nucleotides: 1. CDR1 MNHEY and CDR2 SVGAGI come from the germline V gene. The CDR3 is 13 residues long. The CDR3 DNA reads TGTGCCAGCAGTTACTCGACAGGGAATGGCTACACCTTC. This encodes CASSYSTGNGYTF.

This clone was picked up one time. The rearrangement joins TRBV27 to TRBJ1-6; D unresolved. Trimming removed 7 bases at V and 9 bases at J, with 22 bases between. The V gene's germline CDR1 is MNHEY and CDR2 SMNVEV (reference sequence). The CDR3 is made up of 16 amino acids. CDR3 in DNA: TGTGCCAGCAACACTTCAGGTAGTCGTGGAAGTTCACCCCTCCACTTT. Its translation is CASNTSGSRGSSPLHF.

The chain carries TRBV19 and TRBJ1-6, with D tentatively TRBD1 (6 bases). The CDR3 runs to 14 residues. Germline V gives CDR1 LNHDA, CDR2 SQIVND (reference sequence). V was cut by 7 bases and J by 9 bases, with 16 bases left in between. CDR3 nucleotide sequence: TGTGCCAGTACCAACGACAGGTCTGGTTCACCCCTCCACTTT. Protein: CASTNDRSGSPLHF.

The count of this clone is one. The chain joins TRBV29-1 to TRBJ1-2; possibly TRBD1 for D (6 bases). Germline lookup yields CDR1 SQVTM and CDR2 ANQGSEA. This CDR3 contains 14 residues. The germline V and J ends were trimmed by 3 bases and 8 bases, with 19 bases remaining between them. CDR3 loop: CSVEELTGIGGYTF. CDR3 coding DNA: TGCAGCGTTGAGGAGCTGACAGGAATCGGGGGCTACACCTTC.

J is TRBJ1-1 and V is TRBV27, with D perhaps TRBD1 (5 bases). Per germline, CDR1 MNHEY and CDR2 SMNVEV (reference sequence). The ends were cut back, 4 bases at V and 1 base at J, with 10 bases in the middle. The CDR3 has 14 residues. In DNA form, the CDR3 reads TGTGCCAGCAGTTCGGGACTTTCGAACACTGAAGCTTTCTTT. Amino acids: CASSSGLSNTEAFF.

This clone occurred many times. CDR3 DNA: TGTGCCAGCAGCTTGTACAGTAGAACCGGGGAGCTGTTTTTT. Protein product: CASSLYSRTGELFF. This chain uses TRBV7-6 with TRBJ2-2; D gene unclear. V lost 3 bases and J lost 5, with 10 bases in between. Germline CDR1 and CDR2: SGHVS and FNYEAQ. CDR3 length: 14 residues.

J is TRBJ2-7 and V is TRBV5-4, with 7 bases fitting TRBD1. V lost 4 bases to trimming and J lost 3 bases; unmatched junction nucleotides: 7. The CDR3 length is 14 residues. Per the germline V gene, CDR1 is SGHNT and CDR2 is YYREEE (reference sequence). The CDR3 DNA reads TGTGCCAGCAGCCCGACAGGGACCGTCTACGAGCAGTACTTC. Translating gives CASSPTGTVYEQYF.

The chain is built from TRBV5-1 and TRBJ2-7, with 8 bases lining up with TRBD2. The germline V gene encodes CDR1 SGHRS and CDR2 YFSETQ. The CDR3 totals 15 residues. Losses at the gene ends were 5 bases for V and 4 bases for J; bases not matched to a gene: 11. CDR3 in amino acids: CASRDRYGGGYEQYF. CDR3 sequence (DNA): TGCGCCAGCAGGGACCGTTATGGCGGGGGGTACGAGCAGTACTTC.